The sequence of this T cell receptor (beta chain) was determined in a study of blood T cell repertoires in COVID-19. This CDR3 is 13 amino acids long. Trimming cost V 4 bases and J 5 bases, with 6 bases left between them. The V gene's germline CDR1 is SGHDN and CDR2 FVKESK. In the authors' workflow: Amplifying reference gene primers gave estimates of nucleated cell counts. The repertoire was sequenced with immunoSEQ multiplex PCR; TCRdb's copy has only in-frame clones and lacks some. Clone size and V and J calls were adopted from that table, with D and trimming inferred from the DNA. The sample yields about 130,000 clones, roughly 80% seen once.

The chain is built from TRBV14 and TRBJ2-6; the D gene is possibly TRBD2 (5 bases). Material for sequencing was peripheral blood. The TCR sequence derives from a man aged 65-85 years with acute or convalescent COVID-19. The CDR3 loop is CASSPGWANVLTF. Here the CDR3 DNA reads TGTGCCAGCAGCCCGGGGTGGGCCAACGTCCTGACTTTC.